This T cell receptor (beta chain) was found in a study of cytomegalovirus exposure and HLA in healthy donors. Study-wide results and limits: Accounts indicate the classifier identified cytomegalovirus status with strong specificity and sensitivity. Productive status was seen about 90% or about 30% of the time for most TCR beta V segments in an earlier analysis.

From germline, CDR1 is LGHNA and CDR2 YSLEER. The CDR3 is 18 amino acids. With 4 bases clipped from V and 4 bases from J, the junction kept 16 bases outside the gene matches. The PCR employed 60 Vbeta primers together with 13 Jbeta primers. TCRdb's copy holds only in-frame clones and misses some; the assay was immunoSEQ multiplex PCR. This table holds around 160,000 clones, about three quarters found once. As for the donors, each was a healthy bone marrow donor. As to this clone: What it binds is not known.

The chain links TRBV4-3 to TRBJ1-3, with 7 bases that match TRBD1. This TCR was recovered from a woman aged 40 to 50 in good health and CMV-seropositive. Sequenced: PBMCs. CDR3 nucleotides: TGCGCCAGCAGCCCCAAGTATGGGTTTGAGGGGGCCGGAAACACCATATATTTT. The encoded protein is CASSPKYGFEGAGNTIYF.